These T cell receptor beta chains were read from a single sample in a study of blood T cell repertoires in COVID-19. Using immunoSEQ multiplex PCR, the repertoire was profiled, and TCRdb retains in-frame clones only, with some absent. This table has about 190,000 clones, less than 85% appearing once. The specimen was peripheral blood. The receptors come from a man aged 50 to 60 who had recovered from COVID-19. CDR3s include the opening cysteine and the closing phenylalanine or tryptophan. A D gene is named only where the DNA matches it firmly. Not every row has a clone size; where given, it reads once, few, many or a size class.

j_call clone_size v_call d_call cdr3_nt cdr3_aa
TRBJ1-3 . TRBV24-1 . TGTGCCACCAGTGACCACGGGGGGATCTCTGGAAACACCATATATTTT CATSDHGGISGNTIYF
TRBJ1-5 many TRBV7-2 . TGTGCCAGCAGCTTATCGGCTTGGGCTAATCAGCCCCAGCATTTT CASSLSAWANQPQHF
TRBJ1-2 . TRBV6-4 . TGTGCCAGCAGTGCCCCGATCTGGCAGGATACCTATGGCTACACCTTC CASSAPIWQDTYGYTF
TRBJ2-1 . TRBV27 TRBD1 TGTGCCAGCAGTTTTTCACGGGACAGCTACAATGAGCAGTTCTTC CASSFSRDSYNEQFF
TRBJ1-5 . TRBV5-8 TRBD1 TGTGCCAGCAGCTTTCAGGGGGCGGATCTAGGACAGCCCCAGCATTTT CASSFQGADLGQPQHF
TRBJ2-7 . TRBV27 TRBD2 TGTGCCAGCAGTTTATCGCTTAGCGGGAGCTACGAGCAGTACTTC CASSLSLSGSYEQYF
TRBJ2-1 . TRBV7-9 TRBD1 TGTGCCAGCAGCCTGGGTCGTGGACGGGACAGGGTCATCAATGAGCAGTTCTTC CASSLGRGRDRVINEQFF
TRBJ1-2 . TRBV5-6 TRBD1 TGTGCCAGCAGCTTGTGGGGGGACAGTGCTAAGGGCTACACCTTC CASSLWGDSAKGYTF
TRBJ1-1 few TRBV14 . TGTGCCAGCAGCCAAAATATGAACACTGAAGCTTTCTTT CASSQNMNTEAFF
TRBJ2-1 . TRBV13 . TGTGCCAGCAGCCAAGAGGCGGGAAGCTCCTACAATGAGCAGTTCTTC CASSQEAGSSYNEQFF
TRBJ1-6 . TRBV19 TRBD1 TGTGCCACACGCGCCCTGGACAGGGGTTTTTCACCCCTCCACTTT CATRALDRGFSPLHF
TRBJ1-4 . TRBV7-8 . TGTGCCAGCAGCTTAAATACAGGGAATGAAAAACTGTTTTTT CASSLNTGNEKLFF
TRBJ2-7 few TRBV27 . TGTGCCAGCAGTCCGGGATTTGGGTACGAGCAGTACTTC CASSPGFGYEQYF
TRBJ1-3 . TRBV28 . TGTGCCAGCATAGGAAGGCGCGGCTCTGGAAACACCATATATTTT CASIGRRGSGNTIYF